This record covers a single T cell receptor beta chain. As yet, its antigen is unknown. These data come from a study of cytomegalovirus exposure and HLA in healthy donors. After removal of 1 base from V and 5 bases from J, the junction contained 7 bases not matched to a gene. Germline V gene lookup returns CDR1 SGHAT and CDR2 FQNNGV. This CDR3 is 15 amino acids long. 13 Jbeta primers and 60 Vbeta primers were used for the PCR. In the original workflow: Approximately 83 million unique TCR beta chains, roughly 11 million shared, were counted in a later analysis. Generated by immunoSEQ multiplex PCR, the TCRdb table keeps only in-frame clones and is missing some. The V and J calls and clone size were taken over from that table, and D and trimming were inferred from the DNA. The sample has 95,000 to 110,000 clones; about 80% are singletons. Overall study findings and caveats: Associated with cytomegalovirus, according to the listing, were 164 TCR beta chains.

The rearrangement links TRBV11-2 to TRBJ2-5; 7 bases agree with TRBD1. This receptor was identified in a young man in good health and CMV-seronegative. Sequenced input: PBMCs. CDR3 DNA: TGTGCCAGCAGCTTAGCCGGGACAGCATGGGAGACCCAGTACTTC. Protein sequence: CASSLAGTAWETQYF.